Here is one TCR beta chain with its context. This sample stems from a study of shared clonotypes between healthy human individuals. In the study overall: Serving as donors were two women and a few men, whose ages spanned 18 to 49.

The CDR3 runs 14 residues. CDR1 SEHNR and CDR2 FQNEAQ come from the germline V gene (reference sequence). V lost 3 bases, J lost 11 bases, and 16 bases lay in between. Deep was the level at which the assay was run. The material for each subset, its genomic DNA, was split evenly across several immunoSEQ plates. With ten immunoSEQ deep assay plates, unsorted PBMC DNA underwent sequencing. Libraries were prepared by immunoSEQ multiplex PCR; TCRdb keeps only in-frame clonotypes and omits some of them. The sample has hundreds of thousands of clones, roughly 79% seen once. This chain connects TRBV7-9 to TRBJ1-4; tentatively, D is TRBD1 (6 bases). The TCR originated in a woman in her thirties or forties in good health. Some clones in this sample may be carry-over from other donors' samples. Material: PBMCs. For the CDR3, the DNA is TGTGCCAGCAGCTTGGGAGGGGGATCGACTAAACTGTTTTTT. Translating gives CASSLGGGSTKLFF.